Reported below is one T cell receptor beta chain. Its cognate antigen is unknown. This entry is derived from a study of blood T cells in healthy people across ages. Overall study results and limits: Investigators treated diversity estimates from one million T cells as underestimates. Donors of long life had a larger count of naive CD4+ cells and greater diversity than aged donors.

Combining a sample-barcoded 5' primer with a J-beta primer mix, a second PCR ran for roughly 6 to 11 cycles. TCRdb reprocessed the 5' RACE reads with MiXCR, giving one entry per CDR3 protein. The data hold 1.5 million to 2 million distinct CDR3 sequences, with approximately 50% observed a single time. The sample comprised blood. The TCR sequence derives from a woman between 35 and 50 years old in good health.

CDR3 protein: CATSYDDSAYEQYF. The CDR3 DNA reads TGTGCCACCAGCTACGATGACAGCGCCTACGAGCAGTACTTC. The chain joins TRBV15 to TRBJ2-7; a weak D match, TRBD1 (5 bases). The germline CDR1 and CDR2 sequences are LNHNV and YYDKDF (reference sequence). The V end was cut by 5 bases, the J end by 2 bases, with 13 bases between. The CDR3 is 14 amino acids.